These 32 T cell receptor beta chains were sequenced from one sample in a study of T cell responses to AZD1222 COVID-19 vaccine. Generated by immunoSEQ multiplex PCR, the TCRdb table keeps only in-frame clones and is missing some. The repertoire holds about 180,000 clones, with 85% to 90% as singletons. The specimen was peripheral blood, collected 28 days after the second AZD1222 dose. The source is an adult who received the AZD1222 COVID-19 vaccine.

V and J are TRBV10-2 and TRBJ2-3; 11 nucleotides agree with TRBD2. Germline V gives CDR1 WSHSY, CDR2 SAAADI. With V trimmed by 2 bases and J by 4 bases, 8 bases remained unmatched. The CDR3 loop spans 17 amino acids. CDR3 sequence: CASSEIQVAGGPDTQYF. In DNA, the CDR3 is TGCGCCAGCAGTGAGATCCAGGTAGCGGGAGGGCCAGATACGCAGTATTTT.

This chain links TRBV15 with TRBJ2-3; D remains ambiguous. Germline CDR1 and CDR2: LNHNV and YYDKDF (reference sequence). The CDR3 loop spans 16 amino acids. The V gene lost 4 bases and the J gene lost 0 bases, with 14 bases spanning the gap. In DNA, the CDR3 is TGTGCCACCAGCACCGTACCGAGCCTCAGCACAGATACGCAGTATTTT. Protein sequence: CATSTVPSLSTDTQYF.

The V call is TRBV19, the J call TRBJ2-3; 12 bases line up with TRBD2. The trim removed 7 bases at V and 6 bases at J, leaving 8 bases unmatched. Per germline, CDR1 LNHDA and CDR2 SQIVND (reference sequence). This CDR3 is 15 amino acids long. The CDR3 region is CASKTLGLAGDTQYF. The CDR3 DNA is TGTGCCAGTAAAACCCTGGGACTAGCGGGCGATACGCAGTATTTT.

The table lists this clone with a count of one. The rearrangement links TRBV29-1 to TRBJ1-2, with D possibly TRBD1 on 6 matching bases. Trimming took 8 bases from V and 3 from J, leaving 10 bases between them. CDR3 length equals 11 residues. Germline V lookup: CDR1 SQVTM, CDR2 ANQGSEA. This chain's CDR3 is CSTPGDYGYTF. Written as DNA, the CDR3 is TGCAGCACCCCAGGGGACTATGGCTACACCTTC.

J is TRBJ2-5 and V is TRBV2; TRBD2 matches at 10 bases. Germline CDR1 and CDR2: SNHLY and FYNNEI. Trimming took 3 bases from V and 5 from J; bases not matched to a gene: 6. This CDR3 has 15 residues. The CDR3 DNA reads as TGTGCCAGCAGTGACTTAGCGGGAGGCGGGGAGACCCAGTACTTC. Residues: CASSDLAGGGETQYF.

The gene calls are TRBV19 and TRBJ2-3; the match to TRBD2 covers 10 bases. The CDR3 has 16 residues. The J segment lost 0 bases and the V segment lost 5 bases, leaving 5 bases of the junction unmatched. Germline V CDR1 and CDR2: LNHDA, SQIVND (reference sequence). The CDR3 DNA reads as TGTGCCAGTAGTCCGCTAGCGGGAGTTAGCACAGATACGCAGTATTTT. It yields the protein CASSPLAGVSTDTQYF.

The chain is built from TRBV19 and TRBJ2-7, with a weak D call TRBD2 (6 bases). The CDR3 covers 16 residues. Germline CDR1 reads LNHDA; CDR2 reads SQIVND (reference sequence). V lost 4 bases, J lost 2 bases, and 18 bases lay in between. The CDR3 nucleotides are TGTGCCAGTAGTAGCTTGGGTGGCGGGGCCACCTACGAGCAGTACTTC. Residues: CASSSLGGGATYEQYF.

DNA of the CDR3: TGCGCCAGCAGCTTGACAGGGGGAGAGACCCAGTACTTC. As protein: CASSLTGGETQYF. The chain links TRBV5-1 to TRBJ2-5, with 8 bases matching TRBD1. The CDR3 contains 13 residues. Trimming at V came to 1 base and at J to 4 bases, leaving 0 bases not matched to a gene. CDR1 SGHRS and CDR2 YFSETQ come from the germline V gene.

This chain links TRBV6-6 with TRBJ2-3, with D perhaps matching TRBD1 or TRBD2 (6 bases each). CDR1 and CDR2 from the germline V gene are MNHNY and SVGAGI (reference sequence). The CDR3 spans 16 residues. V was clipped by 7 bases and J by 0 bases, with 17 bases between them. For the CDR3, the DNA is TGTGCCAGCACCCGGCACGGGGGCCCTAGCACAGATACGCAGTATTTT. Residues: CASTRHGGPSTDTQYF.

The chain couples TRBV2 to TRBJ2-7; perhaps TRBD1 as D (5 bases). Germline V CDR1 and CDR2: SNHLY, FYNNEI. The V gene lost 7 bases and the J gene lost 2 bases, with 6 bases spanning the gap. CDR3 length: 11 amino acids. CDR3 residues: CASMDTYEQYF. The CDR3 DNA reads TGTGCCAGCATGGACACCTACGAGCAGTACTTC.

The rearrangement joins TRBV19 to TRBJ1-1, with unresolved D. With 4 bases removed from V and 1 base from J, the gap between germline ends came to 4 bases. The V gene's germline CDR1 is LNHDA and CDR2 SQIVND (reference sequence). This CDR3 spans 12 amino acids. CDR3 nucleotide sequence: TGTGCCAGTAGTAAGGAGAACACTGAAGCTTTCTTT. Translated: CASSKENTEAFF.

This clone was counted a single time. The chain is built from TRBV7-8 and TRBJ2-7; TRBD1 agrees at 8 bases. CDR1 and CDR2 (germline): SGHVS, FQNEAQ. CDR3 size: 14 residues. V dropped 6 bases and J dropped 3; count of bases not matched to a gene: 7. CDR3 bases: TGTGCCAGCAGGTACAACAGGGGGGACTACGAGCAGTACTTC. Its protein is CASRYNRGDYEQYF.

This rearrangement joins TRBV28 to TRBJ2-3, with a weak D call TRBD2 (5 bases). The CDR3 spans 12 residues. Germline values: CDR1 MDHEN, CDR2 SYDVKM. Trimming took 10 bases from V and 9 from J, leaving 17 bases between them. CDR3 coding DNA: TGTGCCATCCTGACGGGGAAGGAAACGCAGTATTTT. Amino acids: CAILTGKETQYF. Together with reference TRBV28 and TRBJ2-3, the CDR3 gives the full variable domain: DVKVTQSSRYLVKRTGEKVFLECVQDMDHENMFWYRQDPGLGLRLIYFSYDVKMKEKGDIPEGYSVSREKKERFSLILESASTNQTSMYLCAILTGKETQYFGPGTRLTVL.

This chain links TRBV7-2 with TRBJ1-3; D is unresolved. Per the germline V gene, CDR1 is SGHTA and CDR2 is FQGNSA. CDR3 length: 14 residues. The ends were cut back, 3 bases at V and 0 bases at J, with 6 bases in the middle. The CDR3 region is CASSLVSSGNTIYF. DNA of the CDR3: TGTGCCAGCAGCTTGGTGAGCTCTGGAAACACCATATATTTT.

This clone was detected only once. The CDR3 protein is CASTPRGRGRGREQFF. The CDR3 DNA sequence: TGTGCCAGTACGCCCCGGGGCAGGGGCCGCGGGCGTGAGCAGTTCTTC. The rearrangement uses TRBV19 and TRBJ2-1; a weak D match, TRBD1 (6 bases). V was shortened by 7 bases and J by 9 bases, with 25 bases between the two germline ends. The CDR3 covers 16 residues. CDR1 is LNHDA, CDR2 SQIVND, per germline (reference sequence).

This rearrangement joins TRBV2 to TRBJ2-1, with a possible D match to TRBD1 (5 bases). This CDR3 comprises 12 residues. Germline V gives CDR1 SNHLY, CDR2 FYNNEI. V was clipped by 4 bases and J by 8 bases, with 9 bases between them. CDR3 residues: CASSVGQHEQFF. CDR3 DNA: TGTGCCAGCAGTGTGGGGCAGCATGAGCAGTTCTTC.

The chain is built from TRBV28 and TRBJ2-7, with TRBD1 identical over 9 bases. CDR1 and CDR2 (germline): MDHEN, SYDVKM. The CDR3 spans 14 residues. V lost 6 bases and J lost 2; bases outside the gene matches: 5. In DNA form, the CDR3 reads TGTGCCAGCAGCGAACAGGGGGCTACCTACGAGCAGTACTTC. Protein product: CASSEQGATYEQYF.

The V call is TRBV28, the J call TRBJ1-5, with D unresolved. The CDR3 has 14 amino acids. The V end was cut by 5 bases, the J end by 2 bases, with 10 bases between. Germline CDR1 reads MDHEN; CDR2 reads SYDVKM. The CDR3, as DNA: TGTGCCAGCAGTCACCTTATGGGCAATCAGCCCCAGCATTTT. Translation: CASSHLMGNQPQHF.

V is TRBV28 and J is TRBJ2-7; tentatively, D is TRBD2 (5 bases). Germline CDR1 and CDR2: MDHEN and SYDVKM. This CDR3 is built from 15 residues. Trimming took 1 base from V and 7 from J, leaving 17 bases between them. CDR3 region: CASSLFRRSPGEQYF. CDR3 sequence (DNA): TGTGCCAGCAGTTTATTCCGGCGTAGTCCGGGGGAGCAGTACTTC.

This chain connects TRBV6-2 or TRBV6-3 to TRBJ1-5; TRBD1 might be the D (5 bases). The CDR3 length is 16 residues. With 0 bases removed from V and 1 base from J, the gap between germline ends came to 10 bases. Germline V gene lookup returns CDR1 MNHEY and CDR2 SVGEGT. For the CDR3, the DNA is TGTGCCAGCAGTTACTCAGGGGTTCAAAGCAATCAGCCCCAGCATTTT. Translating it yields CASSYSGVQSNQPQHF.

This chain uses TRBV6-5 with TRBJ1-1; 9 bases line up with TRBD1. This CDR3 is built from 14 residues. V lost 0 bases and J lost 5; bases outside the gene matches: 1. Per germline, CDR1 MNHEY and CDR2 SVGAGI. CDR3 amino acids: CASSYSGQGTEAFF. CDR3 in DNA: TGTGCCAGCAGTTACTCGGGACAGGGAACTGAAGCTTTCTTT.

The chain has TRBV9 and TRBJ2-5; a possible D gene is TRBD2 (5 bases). From germline, CDR1 is SGDLS and CDR2 YYNGEE. V dropped 3 bases and J dropped 1 base, with 10 bases sitting between them. The CDR3 totals 14 residues. The CDR3 nucleotides read TGTGCCAGCAGCGGGGGAGAGCCCCAAGAGACCCAGTACTTC. Its protein is CASSGGEPQETQYF.

This chain's CDR3 is CASSLGATGSTEAFF. In nucleotides, the CDR3 is TGTGCCAGCAGTTTAGGGGCAACAGGGTCCACTGAAGCTTTCTTT. The chain has TRBV28 and TRBJ1-1, with D possibly TRBD1 on 6 matching bases. V lost 2 bases and J lost 4, with 14 bases in between. Germline loops: CDR1 MDHEN, CDR2 SYDVKM. The CDR3 is 15 amino acids.

This sequence joins TRBV2 and TRBJ2-7; TRBD2 matches 10 bases. The CDR3 runs to 14 residues. Germline-derived CDR1 and CDR2 are SNHLY and FYNNEI. V was pared by 7 bases and J by 3 bases, with 6 bases of the junction left unmatched. The CDR3 DNA sequence: TGTGCCAGCACGGGGCTAGCGGGAGTCTACGAGCAGTACTTC. It specifies CASTGLAGVYEQYF.

This chain's CDR3 is CASSVLGPGGGGRELFF. As DNA, the CDR3 is TGTGCCAGCAGTGTCCTCGGCCCTGGCGGGGGGGGCCGGGAGCTGTTTTTT. The chain is built from TRBV6-1 and TRBJ2-2, with 9 bases that match TRBD2. This CDR3 is built from 17 residues. The ends lost 4 bases at V and 9 bases at J; junction bases unmatched: 15. Germline values: CDR1 MNHNS, CDR2 SASEGT.

This clone was recorded only once. V is TRBV19 and J is TRBJ1-2; 9 bases are shared with TRBD1. Germline V gene lookup returns CDR1 LNHDA and CDR2 SQIVND (reference sequence). Trimming cost V 7 bases and J 7 bases; bases outside gene matches: 7. The CDR3 contains 13 residues. CDR3: CASTRDRERGYTF. The DNA of the CDR3 is TGTGCCAGTACCCGGGACAGGGAACGTGGCTACACCTTC.

The rearrangement links TRBV19 to TRBJ2-7; 8 bases fit TRBD2. Germline CDR1 and CDR2: LNHDA and SQIVND (reference sequence). V was pared by 5 bases and J by 0 bases, with 3 bases of the junction left unmatched. The length of the CDR3 is 14 residues. The CDR3 sequence: CASSGSGTSYEQYF. The CDR3 DNA reads TGTGCCAGTAGTGGTAGCGGGACCTCCTACGAGCAGTACTTC. The whole variable domain, filled in from reference TRBV19 and TRBJ2-7, reads DGGITQSPKYLFRKEGQNVTLSCEQNLNHDAMYWYRQDPGQGLRLIYYSQIVNDFQKGDIAEGYSVSREKKESFPLTVTSAQKNPTAFYLCASSGSGTSYEQYFGPGTRLTVT.

The chain joins TRBV5-8 to TRBJ1-1; possible D gene TRBD1, 5 bases. The length of the CDR3 is 14 residues. Germline values: CDR1 SGHTS, CDR2 YDEGEE. Trimming removed 0 bases from V and 7 bases from J, with 13 bases in between. CDR3 protein: CASSLADRGGEAFF. The CDR3, as DNA: TGTGCCAGCAGCTTGGCGGATCGGGGCGGTGAAGCTTTCTTT.

The chain is built from TRBV28 and TRBJ1-5; no clear D. The germline V and J ends were trimmed by 2 bases and 5 bases, with 4 bases remaining between them. CDR3 size: 12 residues. CDR1 is MDHEN, CDR2 SYDVKM, per germline. CDR3 in amino acids: CASSLVHQPQHF. CDR3 nucleotide sequence: TGTGCCAGCAGTTTAGTCCATCAGCCCCAGCATTTT.

This clone was seen a single time. The rearrangement joins TRBV5-1 to TRBJ2-6; the D gene is possibly TRBD1 (6 bases). The CDR3 loop spans 18 amino acids. V gave up 2 bases and J gave up 2 bases, with 17 bases separating them. Germline V gene sequence: CDR1 SGHRS, CDR2 YFSETQ. DNA for the CDR3: TGCGCCAGCAGCTTCGGACGGGCAGGGGCCACTGGGGCCAACGTCCTGACTTTC. It is translated as CASSFGRAGATGANVLTF.

The rearrangement uses TRBV18 and TRBJ1-5, with D unresolved. This CDR3 comprises 16 residues. Germline assignment: CDR1 KGHSH and CDR2 LQKENI. V was cut by 1 base and J by 0 bases, with 10 bases left in between. The DNA for the CDR3 is TGTGCCAGCTCACCACAACAGACATATAGCAATCAGCCCCAGCATTTT. This codes for CASSPQQTYSNQPQHF. The full variable domain, with the rest looked up from reference TRBV18 and TRBJ1-5, is NAGVMQNPRHLVRRRGQEARLRCSPMKGHSHVYWYRQLPEEGLKFMVYLQKENIIDESGMPKERFSAEFPKEGPSILRIQQVVRGDSAAYFCASSPQQTYSNQPQHFGDGTRLSIL.

The J gene is TRBJ2-7, the V gene TRBV11-1, with TRBD2 matching over 8 bases. J gave up 3 bases and V 3 bases, and 1 base lay outside the gene matches. The CDR3 is 13 amino acids. In germline, CDR1 is SGHAT, CDR2 FQDESV (reference sequence). CDR3 protein: CASSFTSGYEQYF. The CDR3 DNA reads TGTGCCAGCAGCTTCACTAGCGGCTACGAGCAGTACTTC.